These 6 T cell receptor beta chains were sequenced from one sample in a study of blood T cells in healthy people across ages (dated by TCRdb to between 2015 and 2017). The library was made by 5' RACE. A second PCR of roughly 6 to 12 cycles was run with a J-beta primer mix and a sample-barcoded 5' primer. TCRdb passed the public sequencing reads through fastp at Q25 and MiXCR, retaining productive beta sequences. Each CDR3 protein gets just one entry, which takes the most common genes and DNA from the rows behind it. The sample table lists 1.8 million or so distinct CDR3 sequences, about two fifths of them with a count of one. The top ten constitute about 23% of the sample. Sequenced input: blood. These receptors were taken from a human donor in good health.

V and J are TRBV3-1 and TRBJ2-1, with 7 bases identical to TRBD2. Per germline, CDR1 LGHDT and CDR2 YNNKEL (reference sequence). The J segment lost 0 bases and the V segment lost 0 bases, leaving 2 bases of the junction unmatched. The CDR3 has 16 amino acids. CDR3 amino acids: CASSQEGLFSYNEQFF. Here the CDR3 DNA reads TGTGCCAGCAGCCAAGAGGGACTATTCTCCTACAATGAGCAGTTCTTC.

In this sample, this clonotype turned up many times. This rearrangement joins TRBV20-1 to TRBJ2-7; D gene uncertain. This CDR3 has 14 amino acids. The germline V gene encodes CDR1 DFQATT and CDR2 SNEGSKA (reference sequence). Trimming removed 0 bases at V and 2 bases at J, with 11 bases between. The CDR3 DNA sequence: TGCAGTGCTAGAGATAGGAGAGCGACCTACGAGCAGTACTTC. Amino acid sequence: CSARDRRATYEQYF.

The V gene is TRBV3-1, the J gene TRBJ2-3; tentative D call: TRBD1 (6 bases). Trimming shortened V by 4 bases and J by 11 bases, and 16 bases separated the two germline ends. The CDR3 runs 13 residues. Germline V gives CDR1 LGHDT, CDR2 YNNKEL (reference sequence). CDR3 bases: TGTGCCAGCAGCCCGGCGACAGGCAGCAGGCAGTATTTT. Amino acid sequence: CASSPATGSRQYF.

Only a few counts were recorded for this clonotype. The V call is TRBV29-1, the J call TRBJ2-1; tentatively, D is TRBD2 (6 bases). Germline CDR1 SQVTM, CDR2 ANQGSEA. The V and J ends lost 0 bases and 8 bases respectively, with 14 bases between them. CDR3 length equals 14 residues. Written as DNA, the CDR3 is TGCAGCGTTGAAGATTATGGGGGGACCGATGAGCAGTTCTTC. Protein product: CSVEDYGGTDEQFF.

This clonotype was picked up many times. The chain joins TRBV12-3 or TRBV12-4 to TRBJ2-7, with 7 bases aligning to TRBD2. The trim removed 6 bases at V and 4 bases at J, leaving 3 bases unmatched. The length of the CDR3 is 12 residues. In DNA, the CDR3 is TGTGCCAGCAGCCCGGGGGGTTACGAGCAGTACTTC. This codes for CASSPGGYEQYF.

J is TRBJ2-3 and V is TRBV6-1, with TRBD2 as a possible D gene (6 bases). The CDR3 is made up of 12 amino acids. The V and J ends lost 0 bases and 14 bases respectively, with 12 bases between them. Germline CDR1 MNHNS, CDR2 SASEGT. The CDR3 DNA sequence: TGTGCCAGCAGTGAAGCAGGGACTTCAACGTATTTT. It encodes CASSEAGTSTYF.